This entry features one TCR beta chain sequence. The protocol attached unique molecular identifiers to individual cDNA molecules. TCRdb called the 5' RACE reads again in MiXCR, with one record for every CDR3 protein. The repertoire holds 100,000 to 150,000 distinct CDR3 sequences, just under 15% seen once, with 21% in the top ten. The data are from a study of early T cells in non-severe SARS-CoV-2 infection. This CDR3 is built from 14 residues. The V end was cut by 6 bases, the J end by 2 bases, with 14 bases between. CDR1 is DFQATT, CDR2 SNEGSKA, per germline (reference sequence). The source material was whole blood. V and J are TRBV20-1 and TRBJ2-1, with a tentative D call TRBD2 (6 bases). The sequence was obtained from an adult who was a healthcare worker with PCR-confirmed SARS-CoV-2 infection or an uninfected control (not recorded which). As DNA, the CDR3 is TGCAGTGCGGAGGGCGCAGGGCCCTACAATGAGCAGTTCTTC. It encodes CSAEGAGPYNEQFF.